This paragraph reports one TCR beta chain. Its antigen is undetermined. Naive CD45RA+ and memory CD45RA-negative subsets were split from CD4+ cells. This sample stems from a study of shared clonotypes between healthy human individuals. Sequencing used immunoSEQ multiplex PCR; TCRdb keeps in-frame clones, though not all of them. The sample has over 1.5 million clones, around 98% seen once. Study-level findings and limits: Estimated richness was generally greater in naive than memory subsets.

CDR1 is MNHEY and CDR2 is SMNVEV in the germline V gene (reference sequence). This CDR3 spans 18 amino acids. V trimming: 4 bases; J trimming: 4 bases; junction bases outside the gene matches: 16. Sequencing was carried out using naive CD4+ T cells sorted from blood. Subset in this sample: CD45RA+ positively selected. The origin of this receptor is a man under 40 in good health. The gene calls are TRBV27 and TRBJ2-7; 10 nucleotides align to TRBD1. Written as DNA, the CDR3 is TGTGCCAGCAGTTCACGAGCCCGGTTGGGACAGGGGTCGTACGAGCAGTACTTC. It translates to CASSSRARLGQGSYEQYF.